A single sample is the source of the 13 T cell receptor beta chains below, sequenced in a study of blood T cell repertoires in COVID-19. Profiled with immunoSEQ multiplex PCR; TCRdb holds only in-frame clones, not every one. Here the sample spans about 250,000 clones, around four fifths being singletons. The specimen sequenced was peripheral blood. The receptors here all came from a middle-aged man with active or convalescent COVID-19.

As DNA, the CDR3 is TGTGCCAGCAGCCAAGAAAGTAGAGCCTATGGCTACACCTTC. As protein: CASSQESRAYGYTF. This chain joins TRBV3-1 (or the pseudogene TRBV3-2) and TRBJ1-2; D gene ambiguous. The CDR3 loop spans 14 amino acids. CDR1 is LGHDT and CDR2 is YNNKEL in the germline V gene (reference sequence). V gave up 0 bases and J gave up 4 bases, with 9 bases separating them.

The V call is TRBV7-8, the J call TRBJ2-3; 7 bases match TRBD1. Germline loops: CDR1 SGHVS, CDR2 FQNEAQ. The CDR3 runs 16 residues. Trimming removed 4 bases from V and 0 bases from J; junction bases left unmatched: 7. As DNA, the CDR3 is TGTGCCAGCAGCTCGACCGGGACAGCCAGCACAGATACGCAGTATTTT. It is translated as CASSSTGTASTDTQYF. Filled out from reference TRBV7-8 and TRBJ2-3, the complete variable domain reads GAGVSQSPRYKVAKRGQDVALRCDPISGHVSLFWYQQALGQGPEFLTYFQNEAQLDKSGLPSDRFFAERPEGSVSTLKIQRTQQEDSAVYLCASSSTGTASTDTQYFGPGTRLTVL.

This chain uses TRBV6-5 with TRBJ2-2, with D possibly TRBD2 on 5 matching bases. V gave up 6 bases and J gave up 6 bases, with 17 bases separating them. Looked up from germline, CDR1 is MNHEY and CDR2 is SVGAGI. This CDR3 has 15 amino acids. The CDR3 DNA follows: TGTGCCAGCAGCTTGACAAGCCCGAGGGCCGGGGAGCTGTTTTTT. This gives the protein CASSLTSPRAGELFF.

The chain is built from TRBV7-8 and TRBJ2-1; TRBD1 matches at 9 bases. The junction had 12 bases not matched to a gene; V was cut back by 2 bases and J by 10 bases. This CDR3 is built from 16 residues. Germline CDR1 is SGHVS and CDR2 is FQNEAQ. The CDR3 region has the DNA TGTGCCAGCAGCTTATTTGGCGGGGGACAGGGAAACGAGCAGTTCTTC. Translating it yields CASSLFGGGQGNEQFF.

The chain carries TRBV30 and TRBJ2-7; 9 bases are shared with TRBD2. V shed 0 bases and J 4 bases; nucleotides not matched to a gene: 13. Germline CDR1 and CDR2: GTSNPN and SVGIG (reference sequence). CDR3 length equals 17 residues. The CDR3 sequence: CAWSVQAGGPGYYEQYF. The CDR3 DNA reads as TGTGCCTGGAGTGTACAAGCGGGAGGACCTGGATATTACGAGCAGTACTTC.

The chain links TRBV27 to TRBJ2-2, with 9 bases fitting TRBD1. Germline V gene sequence: CDR1 MNHEY, CDR2 SMNVEV (reference sequence). The CDR3 runs 17 residues. With 5 bases clipped from V and 2 bases from J, the junction kept 9 bases outside the gene matches. Written as DNA, the CDR3 is TGTGCCAGCAGTCACCCCTCGGGACAGGGAAACACCGGGGAGCTGTTTTTT. Translation: CASSHPSGQGNTGELFF.

This sequence joins TRBV6-1 and TRBJ2-1; 11 positions agree with TRBD2. This CDR3 contains 18 residues. Germline trimming cut 1 base from V and 2 bases from J; bases unmatched to any gene: 7. Germline V lookup: CDR1 MNHNS, CDR2 SASEGT. CDR3 sequence reads: CASSEESSGRKPYNEQFF. Written as DNA, the CDR3 is TGTGCCAGCAGTGAAGAATCTAGCGGGAGGAAGCCCTACAATGAGCAGTTCTTC.

This rearrangement joins TRBV25-1 to TRBJ1-2; 7 bases align to TRBD1. Looked up from germline, CDR1 is MGHDK and CDR2 is SYGVNS. CDR3 length: 12 residues. Trimming at V came to 3 bases and at J to 8 bases, leaving 3 bases not matched to a gene. CDR3 in amino acids: CASSDTGEGYTF. The CDR3 bases are TGTGCCAGCAGTGACACAGGGGAAGGCTACACCTTC.

The chain carries TRBV15 and TRBJ1-5; 8 bases are shared with TRBD1. This CDR3 is built from 15 residues. Germline CDR1 reads LNHNV; CDR2 reads YYDKDF (reference sequence). Trimming cost V 5 bases and J 3 bases; bases outside gene matches: 6. DNA of the CDR3: TGTGCCACCAGCGCTAAGACAGGGGCCAATCAGCCCCAGCATTTT. The encoded protein is CATSAKTGANQPQHF. The whole variable domain, remainder taken from reference TRBV15 and TRBJ1-5, is DAMVIQNPRYQVTQFGKPVTLSCSQTLNHNVMYWYQQKSSQAPKLLFHYYDKDFNNEADTPDNFQSRRPNTSFCFLDIRSPGLGDTAMYLCATSAKTGANQPQHFGDGTRLSIL.

The gene calls are TRBV6-5 and TRBJ1-2; D perhaps matches TRBD1 (6 bases). The length of the CDR3 is 14 residues. V shed 7 bases and J shed 6 bases, with 18 bases lying between them. Germline V gene sequence: CDR1 MNHEY, CDR2 SVGAGI. CDR3 amino acids: CASKAPLNRDGYTF. Here the CDR3 DNA reads TGTGCCAGCAAAGCACCCTTAAACAGGGATGGCTACACCTTC.

This clone was counted only a few times. The chain has TRBV6-1 and TRBJ1-2; 7 nucleotides match TRBD1. This CDR3 contains 18 residues. Per the germline V gene, CDR1 is MNHNS and CDR2 is SASEGT. The ends lost 3 bases at V and 4 bases at J; junction bases unmatched: 17. CDR3 loop: CASSDLNRQGIGGYGYTF. In nucleotides, the CDR3 is TGTGCCAGCAGTGATCTTAACAGACAGGGTATAGGTGGCTATGGCTACACCTTC.

V and J are TRBV29-1 and TRBJ2-1, with D perhaps matching TRBD2 (5 bases). From germline, CDR1 is SQVTM and CDR2 ANQGSEA. The V gene lost 5 bases and the J gene lost 0 bases, with 20 bases spanning the gap. This CDR3 region has 17 residues. The CDR3 region is CSVYLAPPSSSYNEQFF. The CDR3 DNA sequence: TGCAGCGTTTATTTAGCGCCGCCATCGAGCTCCTACAATGAGCAGTTCTTC.

A single count supports this clone. This chain links TRBV24-1 with TRBJ1-4, with a weak D call TRBD1 (5 bases). The ends were cut back, 3 bases at V and 0 bases at J, with 16 bases in the middle. The CDR3 contains 18 residues. Looked up from germline, CDR1 is KGHDR and CDR2 is SFDVKD. The CDR3 spells CATSDGNQGHATNEKLFF. In DNA, the CDR3 is TGTGCCACCAGTGATGGAAACCAGGGTCACGCAACTAATGAAAAACTGTTTTTT.